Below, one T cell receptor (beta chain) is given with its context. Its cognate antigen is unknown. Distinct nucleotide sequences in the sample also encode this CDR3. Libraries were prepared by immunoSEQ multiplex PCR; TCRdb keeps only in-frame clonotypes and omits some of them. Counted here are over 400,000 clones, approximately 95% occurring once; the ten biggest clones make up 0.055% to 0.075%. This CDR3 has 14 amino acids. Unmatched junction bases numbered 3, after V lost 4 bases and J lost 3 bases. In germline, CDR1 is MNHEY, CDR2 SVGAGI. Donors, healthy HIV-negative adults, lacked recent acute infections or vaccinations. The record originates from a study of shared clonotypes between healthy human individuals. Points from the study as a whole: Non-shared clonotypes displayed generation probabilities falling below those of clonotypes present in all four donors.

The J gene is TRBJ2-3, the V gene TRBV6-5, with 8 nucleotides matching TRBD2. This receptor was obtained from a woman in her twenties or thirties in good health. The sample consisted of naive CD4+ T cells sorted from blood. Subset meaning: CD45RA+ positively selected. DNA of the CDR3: TGTGCCAGCAGTTGGGGCGGGAGGACAGATACGCAGTATTTT. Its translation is CASSWGGRTDTQYF.